This T cell receptor (beta chain) was identified in a study of identical twins (dated by TCRdb to the mid-2010s). For context, the study as a whole: The study deep-sequenced TCR alpha and beta repertoires from monozygotic twins, unrelated adults of various ages and cord blood to test whether fetal clonotypes persist. Replicate twin experiments were performed at different times using different library preparation protocols to rule out contamination. On the study overall, not on this receptor specifically: Invariant T cells such as MAIT and iNKT could partly confound zero-insertion analyses, although diverse VJ usage argued against such confounding for most clonotypes. Fewer insertions were carried by abundant cord blood beta clonotypes, a similar but weaker trend appeared in young adult naive repertoires, and no such trend appeared in memory repertoires. Because the same donors could not be followed over many years, conclusions were based on cross-sectional statistical analysis. In monozygotic twins, recombination models systematically underestimated out-of-frame TCR alpha sharing, but the models matched the sharing seen between unrelated individuals. Compared with coincidental sharing between unrelated individuals, out-of-frame TCR alpha sequences shared between twins had an excess of sequences with low generation probability. A weaker excess of twin sharing was found in beta out-of-frame sequences because the signal-to-noise ratio was lowered by fewer shared sequences.

Every donor in the study was a healthy Caucasian. Remarks on this clonotype: Its antigen specificity is not known. No qualities accompany the bases; no much larger clone lies one base away.

At the junction V is shortened by 5 bases and J by 0 bases, with 16 bases in between. From the cysteine up to the phenylalanine, the CDR3 has a length of 17 residues. The retained sequence is limited to the CDR3, 51 bases, with the frame set at the first base. Sequences MDHEN (CDR1) and SYDVKM (CDR2) are obtained from the germline V gene. Library creation used 5' RACE. Sequencing was performed on an Illumina HiSeq 2000. Template switching introduced a universal primer binding site; the final cDNA contained a unique molecular identifier, enabling accurate counting of TCR cDNA molecules. Specific primers in the conserved constant-segment region were used to synthesize first-strand cDNA for TCR alpha and beta chains. To control for contamination, each cDNA library was double barcoded with a SMART-Mk sample barcode plus Illumina barcodes. TruSeq adapter sequences along with Illumina sample barcodes were introduced in two successive PCR steps. The TCR alpha and beta cDNA libraries were sequenced on the Illumina HiSeq platform using custom primers. Turning to the authors' computational methods: MiGEC was used to process raw reads and extract unique molecular identifiers, and MiXCR was used to find CDR3 positions. For each individual, recombination models were inferred using an EM algorithm with the repgenHMM and IGoR tools. The analysis of shared clonotypes was done with the tcR package in R, with sharing normalized by the product of cloneset sizes. Out-of-frame nonproductive sequences were analyzed to study raw recombination free of thymic and clonal selection effects. TCRdb reworked the public reads: Q25 trimming with fastp, MiXCR clone assembly, productive beta chains retained. Under each unique CDR3 protein, matching rows form one entry showing the most common genes and DNA. TCRdb assigned the V and J calls; the authors' analysis was not used. Within this sample are 1.5 million or so distinct CDR3 sequences, with roughly a third of them counted one time only. Clones ranked in the top ten supply 0.25% to 0.3% of the sample.

The sequence is built from TRBV28 and TRBJ1-4, with no reliable assignment of the D segment. The sequenced sample was cord blood. This clonotype originated in a newborn girl in good health. The CDR3 region reads CASSPPIGGATNEKLFF. The nucleotide sequence is TGTGCCAGCAGTCCCCCGATAGGCGGGGCAACTAATGAAAAACTGTTTTTT.